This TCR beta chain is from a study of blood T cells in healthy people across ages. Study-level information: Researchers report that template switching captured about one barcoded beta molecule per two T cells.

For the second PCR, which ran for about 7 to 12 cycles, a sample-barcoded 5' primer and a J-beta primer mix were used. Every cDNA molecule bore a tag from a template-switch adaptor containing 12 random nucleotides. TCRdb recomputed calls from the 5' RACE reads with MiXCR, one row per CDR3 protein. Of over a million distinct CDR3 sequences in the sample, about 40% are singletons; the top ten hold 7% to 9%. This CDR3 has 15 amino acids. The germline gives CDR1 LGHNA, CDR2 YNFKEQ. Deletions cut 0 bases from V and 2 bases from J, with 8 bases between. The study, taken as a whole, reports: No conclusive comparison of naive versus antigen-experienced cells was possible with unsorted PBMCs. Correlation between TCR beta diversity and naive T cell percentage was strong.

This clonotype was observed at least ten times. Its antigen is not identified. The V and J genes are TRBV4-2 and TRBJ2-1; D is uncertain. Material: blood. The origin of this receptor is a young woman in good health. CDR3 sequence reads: CASSQEEPTYNEQFF. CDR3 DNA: TGTGCCAGCAGCCAAGAAGAGCCGACCTACAATGAGCAGTTCTTC.